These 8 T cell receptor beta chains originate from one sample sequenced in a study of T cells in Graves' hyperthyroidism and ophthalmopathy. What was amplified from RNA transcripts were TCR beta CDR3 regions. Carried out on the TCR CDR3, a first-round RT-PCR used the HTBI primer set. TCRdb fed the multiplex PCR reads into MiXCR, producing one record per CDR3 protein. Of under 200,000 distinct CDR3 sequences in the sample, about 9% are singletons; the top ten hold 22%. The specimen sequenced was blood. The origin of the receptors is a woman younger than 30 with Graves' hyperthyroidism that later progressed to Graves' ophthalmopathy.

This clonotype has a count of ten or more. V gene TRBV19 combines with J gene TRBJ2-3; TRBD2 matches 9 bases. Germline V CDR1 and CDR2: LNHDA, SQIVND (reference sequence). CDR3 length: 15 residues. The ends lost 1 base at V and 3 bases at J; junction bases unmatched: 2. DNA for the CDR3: TGTGCCAGTAGTATAGCGAGCGGGAGGACAGATACGCAGTATTTT. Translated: CASSIASGRTDTQYF.

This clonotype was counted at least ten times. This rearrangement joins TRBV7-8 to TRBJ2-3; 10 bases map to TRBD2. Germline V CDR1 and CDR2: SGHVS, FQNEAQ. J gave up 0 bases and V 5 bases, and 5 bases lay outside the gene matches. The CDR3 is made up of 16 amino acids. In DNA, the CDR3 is TGTGCCAGCAGCATCCCGACTAGCGGGAGCACAGATACGCAGTATTTT. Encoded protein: CASSIPTSGSTDTQYF.

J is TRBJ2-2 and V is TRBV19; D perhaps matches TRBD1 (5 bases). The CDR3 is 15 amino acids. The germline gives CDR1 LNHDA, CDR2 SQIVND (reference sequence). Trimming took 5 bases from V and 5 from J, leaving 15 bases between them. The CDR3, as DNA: TGTGCCAGTAGTCCCCATAGTGGGGCAACCGGGGAGCTGTTTTTT. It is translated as CASSPHSGATGELFF.

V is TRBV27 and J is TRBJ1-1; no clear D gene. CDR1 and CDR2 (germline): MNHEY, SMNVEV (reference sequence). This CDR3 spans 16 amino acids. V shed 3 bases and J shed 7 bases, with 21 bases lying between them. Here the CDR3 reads CASSFRRVSTRFEAFF. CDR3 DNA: TGTGCCAGCAGTTTTAGGAGGGTATCCACCAGATTTGAAGCTTTCTTT.

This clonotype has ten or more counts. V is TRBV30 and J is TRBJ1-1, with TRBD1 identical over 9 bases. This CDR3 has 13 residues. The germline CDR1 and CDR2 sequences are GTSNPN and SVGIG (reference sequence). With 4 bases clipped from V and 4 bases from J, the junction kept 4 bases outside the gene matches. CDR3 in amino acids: CAWNRGRATEAFF. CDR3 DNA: TGTGCCTGGAACAGGGGGCGAGCCACTGAAGCTTTCTTT.

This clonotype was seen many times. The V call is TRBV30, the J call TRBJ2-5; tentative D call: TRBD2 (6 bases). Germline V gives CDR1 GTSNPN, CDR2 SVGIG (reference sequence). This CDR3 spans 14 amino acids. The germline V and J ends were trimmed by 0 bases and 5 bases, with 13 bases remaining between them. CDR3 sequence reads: CAWSVGGYSETQYF. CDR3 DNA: TGTGCCTGGAGTGTCGGGGGATATAGTGAGACCCAGTACTTC.

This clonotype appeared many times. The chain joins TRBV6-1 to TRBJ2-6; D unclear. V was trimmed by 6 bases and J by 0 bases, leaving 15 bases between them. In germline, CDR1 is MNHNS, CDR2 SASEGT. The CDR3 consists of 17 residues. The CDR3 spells CASSRPPASSGANVLTF. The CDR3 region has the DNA TGTGCCAGCAGCCGTCCCCCCGCCTCCTCTGGGGCCAACGTCCTGACTTTC.

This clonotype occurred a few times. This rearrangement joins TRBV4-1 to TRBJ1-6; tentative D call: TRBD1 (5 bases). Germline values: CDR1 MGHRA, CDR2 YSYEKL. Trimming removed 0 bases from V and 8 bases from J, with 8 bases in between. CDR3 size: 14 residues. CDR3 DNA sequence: TGCGCCAGCAGCCAAGACAGGGTGGATTCACCCCTCCACTTT. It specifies CASSQDRVDSPLHF.